This TCR beta chain was sequenced in a study of cytomegalovirus exposure and HLA in healthy donors. Use of 60 Vbeta and 13 Jbeta primers characterized the PCR. Libraries were prepared by immunoSEQ multiplex PCR; TCRdb keeps only in-frame clonotypes and omits some of them. The table includes 120,000 to 150,000 clones, roughly four fifths detected once. V was pared by 3 bases and J by 3 bases, with 6 bases of the junction left unmatched. CDR1 is ENHRY, CDR2 SYGVKD, per germline. The length of the CDR3 is 15 residues. General observations from the study: The study listed roughly 150 cytomegalovirus-associated TCR beta chains. A previous analysis found most TCR beta V segments productive roughly 87% or roughly 30% of the time.

As for this clone: Its specificity is unknown.

This sequence was found in a man aged 18 to 29 in good health and CMV-seropositive. V and J are TRBV10-3 and TRBJ2-7, with TRBD1 matching over 9 bases. Sequencing used PBMCs. The CDR3 here is CAISEPGQGNYEQYF. The CDR3 bases are TGTGCCATCAGTGAACCGGGACAGGGCAACTACGAGCAGTACTTC.